This TCR beta chain was identified during a study of Ad26.COV2.S vaccination and SARS-CoV-2 variants. Study-level background: Trial arm assignment for the donor was COV1001 Ad26.COV2.S. Once or twice, 56 days apart, Ad26.COV2.S was delivered intramuscularly.

Only in-frame clones appear in the TCRdb table, and some are missing; sequencing was by immunoSEQ multiplex PCR. The sample yields hundreds of thousands of clones, 89% seen once. A word on this clone: Its antigen remains unknown.

The CDR3 is 16 amino acids. CDR1 and CDR2 (germline): SEHNR, FQNEAQ (reference sequence). The V gene end was trimmed by 5 bases and the J gene end by 5 bases; junction bases not matched to a gene: 13. The treatment is: over 15 received Ad26.COV2.S at low or high dose, single or two shots; 5 received placebo; per-sample allocation not given. Material that was analyzed had been drawn on day 63 after the first vaccine or placebo injection. Whoever gave the sample was an adult aged 18-55 years in Boston. General study results and limits: People given the vaccine had a wider spike-specific TCR breadth than placebo recipients did.

This clonotype was sampled from a person aged 18 to 59 who received the Ad26.COV2.S COVID-19 vaccine or a placebo. The chain is built from TRBV7-9 and TRBJ2-7; 9 nucleotides match TRBD1. Specimen: peripheral blood, collected in a trial of Ad26.COV2.S vaccine versus placebo. Here the CDR3 reads CASSLYSWDRVHEQYF. The CDR3 DNA follows: TGTGCCAGCAGCCTTTACTCTTGGGACAGGGTTCACGAGCAGTACTTC.